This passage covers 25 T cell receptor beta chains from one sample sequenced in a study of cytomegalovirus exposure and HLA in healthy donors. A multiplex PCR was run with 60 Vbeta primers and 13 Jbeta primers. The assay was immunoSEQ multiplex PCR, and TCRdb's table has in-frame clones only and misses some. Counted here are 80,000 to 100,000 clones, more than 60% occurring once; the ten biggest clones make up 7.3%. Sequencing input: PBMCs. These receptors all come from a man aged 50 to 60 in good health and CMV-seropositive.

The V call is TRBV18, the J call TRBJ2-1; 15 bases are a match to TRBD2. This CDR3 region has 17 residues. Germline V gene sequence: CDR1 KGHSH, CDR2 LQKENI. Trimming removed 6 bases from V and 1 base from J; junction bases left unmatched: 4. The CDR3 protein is CASSPGLAGGSYNEQFF. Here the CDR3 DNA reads TGTGCCAGCTCCCCTGGACTAGCGGGGGGGTCCTACAATGAGCAGTTCTTC.

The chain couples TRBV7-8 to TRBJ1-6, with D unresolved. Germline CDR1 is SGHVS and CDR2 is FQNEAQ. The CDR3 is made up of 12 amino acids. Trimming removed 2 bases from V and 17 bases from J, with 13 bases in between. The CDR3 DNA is TGTGCCAGCAGCTTAACCCATCAGGCCATCCACTTT. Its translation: CASSLTHQAIHF.

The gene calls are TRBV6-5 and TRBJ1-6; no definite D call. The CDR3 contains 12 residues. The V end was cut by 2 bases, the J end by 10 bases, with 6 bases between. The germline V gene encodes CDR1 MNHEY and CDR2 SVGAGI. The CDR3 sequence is CASSYAGSPLHF. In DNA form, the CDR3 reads TGTGCCAGCAGTTACGCGGGGTCACCCCTCCACTTT.

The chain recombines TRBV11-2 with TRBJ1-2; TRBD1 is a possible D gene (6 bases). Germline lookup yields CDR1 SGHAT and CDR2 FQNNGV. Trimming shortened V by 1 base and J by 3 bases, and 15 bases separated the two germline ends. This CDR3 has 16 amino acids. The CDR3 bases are TGTGCCAGCAGCTTAGGGATACGCGGGGGCGACTATGGCTACACCTTC. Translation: CASSLGIRGGDYGYTF.

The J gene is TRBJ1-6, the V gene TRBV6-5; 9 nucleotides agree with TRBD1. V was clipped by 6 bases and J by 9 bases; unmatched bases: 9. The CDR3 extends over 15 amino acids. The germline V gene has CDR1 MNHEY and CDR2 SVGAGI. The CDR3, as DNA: TGTGCCAGCAGGGCTCCGGGACAGGGATTTTCACCCCTCCACTTT. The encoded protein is CASRAPGQGFSPLHF.

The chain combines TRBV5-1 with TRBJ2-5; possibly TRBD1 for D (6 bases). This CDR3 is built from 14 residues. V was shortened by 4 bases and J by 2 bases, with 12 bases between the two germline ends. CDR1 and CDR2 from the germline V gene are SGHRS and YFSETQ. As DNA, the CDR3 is TGCGCCAGCAGCAGTACAGGGAAACAAGAGACCCAGTACTTC. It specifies CASSSTGKQETQYF.

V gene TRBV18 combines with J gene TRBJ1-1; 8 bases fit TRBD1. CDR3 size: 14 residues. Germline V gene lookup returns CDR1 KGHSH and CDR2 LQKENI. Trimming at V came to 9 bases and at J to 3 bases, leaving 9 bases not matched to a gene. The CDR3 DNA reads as TGTGCCAGTAAACCCCAGGGGGCGGACACTGAAGCTTTCTTT. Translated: CASKPQGADTEAFF.

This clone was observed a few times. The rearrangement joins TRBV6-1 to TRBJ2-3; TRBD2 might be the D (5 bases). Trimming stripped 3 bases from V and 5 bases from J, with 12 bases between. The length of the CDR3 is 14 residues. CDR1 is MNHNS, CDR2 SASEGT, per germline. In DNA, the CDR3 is TGTGCCAGCAGTGACCGGGTGCGGGTAGATACGCAGTATTTT. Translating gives CASSDRVRVDTQYF.

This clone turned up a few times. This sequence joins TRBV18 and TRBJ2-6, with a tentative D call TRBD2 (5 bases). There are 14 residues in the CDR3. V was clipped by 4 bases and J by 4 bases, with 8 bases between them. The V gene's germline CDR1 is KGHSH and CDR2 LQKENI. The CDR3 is CASSLRGGANVLTF. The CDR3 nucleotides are TGTGCCAGCTCACTTAGAGGGGGGGCCAACGTCCTGACTTTC.

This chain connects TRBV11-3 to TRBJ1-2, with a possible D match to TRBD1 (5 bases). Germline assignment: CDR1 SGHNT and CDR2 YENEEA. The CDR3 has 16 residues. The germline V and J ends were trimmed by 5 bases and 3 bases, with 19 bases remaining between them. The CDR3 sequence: CASSQSGTEGDYGYTF. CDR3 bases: TGTGCCAGCAGCCAAAGCGGGACGGAAGGGGACTATGGCTACACCTTC.

The CDR3 nucleotides are TGCGCCAGCACGCGGACAGATTTTTCCTATGGCTACACCTTC. It translates to CASTRTDFSYGYTF. The chain combines TRBV5-1 with TRBJ1-2; the D gene is possibly TRBD1 (6 bases). V dropped 6 bases and J dropped 4 bases, with 16 bases sitting between them. This CDR3 is built from 14 residues. Germline V CDR1 and CDR2: SGHRS, YFSETQ.

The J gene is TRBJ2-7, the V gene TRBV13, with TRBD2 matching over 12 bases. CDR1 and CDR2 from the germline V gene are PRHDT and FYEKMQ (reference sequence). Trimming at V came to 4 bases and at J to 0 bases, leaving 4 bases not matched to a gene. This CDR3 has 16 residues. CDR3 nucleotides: TGTGCCAGCAGCTCAGGGACTAGCGGGTACTCCTACGAGCAGTACTTC. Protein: CASSSGTSGYSYEQYF.

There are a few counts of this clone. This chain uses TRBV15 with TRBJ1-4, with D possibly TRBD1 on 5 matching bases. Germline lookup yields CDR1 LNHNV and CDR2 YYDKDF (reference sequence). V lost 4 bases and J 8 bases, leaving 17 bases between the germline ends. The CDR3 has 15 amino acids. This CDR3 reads CATSNPGSWGEKLFF. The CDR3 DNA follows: TGTGCCACCAGCAACCCGGGCTCCTGGGGCGAAAAACTGTTTTTT.

For the CDR3, the DNA is TGTGCCAGTAGTATGGGACAGATTGTCTCTGGAAACACCATATATTTT. This encodes CASSMGQIVSGNTIYF. V usage is TRBV19 and J usage is TRBJ1-3, with 7 bases matching TRBD1. This CDR3 region has 16 residues. CDR1 LNHDA and CDR2 SQIVND come from the germline V gene (reference sequence). Trimming removed 3 bases from V and 0 bases from J; junction bases left unmatched: 5.

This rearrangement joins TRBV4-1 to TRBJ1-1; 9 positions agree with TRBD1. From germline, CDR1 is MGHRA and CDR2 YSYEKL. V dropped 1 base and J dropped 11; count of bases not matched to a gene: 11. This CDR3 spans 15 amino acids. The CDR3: CASSQATTGGVGAFF. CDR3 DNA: TGCGCCAGCAGCCAAGCTACGACAGGGGGGGTTGGGGCTTTCTTT.

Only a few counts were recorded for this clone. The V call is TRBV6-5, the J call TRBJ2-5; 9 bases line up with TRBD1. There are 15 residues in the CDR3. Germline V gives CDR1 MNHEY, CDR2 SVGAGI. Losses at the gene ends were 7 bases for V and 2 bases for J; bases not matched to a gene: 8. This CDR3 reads CASKPDRGLQETQYF. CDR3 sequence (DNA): TGTGCCAGCAAACCCGACAGGGGGTTACAAGAGACCCAGTACTTC.

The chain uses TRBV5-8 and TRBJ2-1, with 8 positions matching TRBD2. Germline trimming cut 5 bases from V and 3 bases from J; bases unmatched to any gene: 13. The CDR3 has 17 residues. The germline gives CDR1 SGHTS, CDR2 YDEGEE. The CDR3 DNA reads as TGTGCCAGCAGTCTGACGGGGGCGGGGGGCCTCTACAATGAGCAGTTCTTC. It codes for CASSLTGAGGLYNEQFF.

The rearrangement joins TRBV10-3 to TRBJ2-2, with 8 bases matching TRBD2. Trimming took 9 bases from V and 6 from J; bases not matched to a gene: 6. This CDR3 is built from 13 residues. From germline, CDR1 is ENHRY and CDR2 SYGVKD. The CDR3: CAIRGGGSGELFF. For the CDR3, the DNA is TGTGCCATTCGGGGGGGCGGCTCCGGGGAGCTGTTTTTT.

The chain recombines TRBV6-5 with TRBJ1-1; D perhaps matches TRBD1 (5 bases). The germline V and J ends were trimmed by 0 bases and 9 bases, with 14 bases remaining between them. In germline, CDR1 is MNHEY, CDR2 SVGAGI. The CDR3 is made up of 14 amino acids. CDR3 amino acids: CASSYSDTQEKAFF. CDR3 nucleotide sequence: TGTGCCAGCAGTTACTCGGACACACAGGAGAAAGCTTTCTTT.

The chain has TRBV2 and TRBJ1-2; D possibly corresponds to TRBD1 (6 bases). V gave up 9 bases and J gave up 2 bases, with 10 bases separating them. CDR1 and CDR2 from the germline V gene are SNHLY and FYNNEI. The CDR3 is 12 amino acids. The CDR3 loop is CASSQGNYGYTF. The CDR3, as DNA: TGTGCCAGTTCTCAGGGGAACTATGGCTACACCTTC.

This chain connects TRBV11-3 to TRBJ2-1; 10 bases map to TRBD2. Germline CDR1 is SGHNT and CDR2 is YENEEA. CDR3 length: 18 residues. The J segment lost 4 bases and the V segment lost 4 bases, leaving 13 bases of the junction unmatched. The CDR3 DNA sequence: TGTGCCAGCAGCTCCCGCCGGGATACTAGCGGGGATTACAATGAGCAGTTCTTC. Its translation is CASSSRRDTSGDYNEQFF.

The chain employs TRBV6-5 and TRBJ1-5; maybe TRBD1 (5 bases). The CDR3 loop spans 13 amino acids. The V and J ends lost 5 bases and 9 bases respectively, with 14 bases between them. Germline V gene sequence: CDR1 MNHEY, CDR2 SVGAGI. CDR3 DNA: TGTGCCAGCAGTCCGACAGCCCTAAGGCCCCAGCATTTT. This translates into CASSPTALRPQHF.

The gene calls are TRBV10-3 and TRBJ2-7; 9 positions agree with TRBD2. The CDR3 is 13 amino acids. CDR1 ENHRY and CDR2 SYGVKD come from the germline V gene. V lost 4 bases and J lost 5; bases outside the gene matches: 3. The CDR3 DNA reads TGTGCCATCAGTGTTGGCGGGGGGGACGAGCAGTACTTC. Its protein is CAISVGGGDEQYF.

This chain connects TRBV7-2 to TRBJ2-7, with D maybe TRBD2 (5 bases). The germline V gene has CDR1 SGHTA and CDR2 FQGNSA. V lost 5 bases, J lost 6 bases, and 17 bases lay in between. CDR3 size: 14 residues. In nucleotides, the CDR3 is TGTGCCAGCAGCCTGCAGGTCCCGGAGGTCGAGCAGTACTTC. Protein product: CASSLQVPEVEQYF.

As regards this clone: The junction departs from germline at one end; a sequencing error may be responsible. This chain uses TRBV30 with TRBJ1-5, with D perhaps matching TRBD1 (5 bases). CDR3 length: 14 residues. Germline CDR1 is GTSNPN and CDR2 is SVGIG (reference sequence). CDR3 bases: TGTGCCTGGAACCCCCCCGGGGGTAATCAGCCCCAGAATTTT. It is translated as CAWNPPGGNQPQNF.